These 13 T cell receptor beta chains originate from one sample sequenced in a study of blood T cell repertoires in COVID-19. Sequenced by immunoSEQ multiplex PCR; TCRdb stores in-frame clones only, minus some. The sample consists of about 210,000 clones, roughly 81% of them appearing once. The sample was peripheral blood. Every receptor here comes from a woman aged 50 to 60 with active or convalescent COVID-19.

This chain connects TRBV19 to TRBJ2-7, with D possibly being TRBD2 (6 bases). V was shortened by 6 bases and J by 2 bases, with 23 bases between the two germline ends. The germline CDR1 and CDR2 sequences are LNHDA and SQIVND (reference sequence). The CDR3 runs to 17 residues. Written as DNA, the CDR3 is TGTGCCAGTAGCCCTGGGGCGGTGGGGGGAGCCACCTACGAGCAGTACTTC. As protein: CASSPGAVGGATYEQYF.

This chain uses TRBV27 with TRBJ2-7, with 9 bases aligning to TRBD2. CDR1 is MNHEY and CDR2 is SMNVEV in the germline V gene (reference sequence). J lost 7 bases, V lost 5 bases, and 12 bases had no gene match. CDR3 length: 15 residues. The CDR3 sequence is CASSARGGRAIEQYF. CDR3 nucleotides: TGTGCCAGCAGTGCCCGTGGCGGGAGGGCTATTGAGCAGTACTTC.

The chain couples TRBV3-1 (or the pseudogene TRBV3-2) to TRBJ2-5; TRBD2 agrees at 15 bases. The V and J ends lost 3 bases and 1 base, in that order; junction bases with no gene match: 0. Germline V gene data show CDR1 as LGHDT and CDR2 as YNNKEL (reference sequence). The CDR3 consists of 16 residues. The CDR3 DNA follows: TGTGCCAGCAGCCAGGGACTAGCGGGGGGCCAAGAGACCCAGTACTTC. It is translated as CASSQGLAGGQETQYF.

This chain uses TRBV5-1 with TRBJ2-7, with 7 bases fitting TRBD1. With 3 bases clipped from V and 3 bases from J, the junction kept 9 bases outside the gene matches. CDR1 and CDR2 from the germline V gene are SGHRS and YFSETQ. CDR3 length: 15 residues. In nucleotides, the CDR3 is TGCGCCAGCAGCTCCGGTAAGACAGGGCTCTACGAGCAGTACTTC. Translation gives CASSSGKTGLYEQYF.

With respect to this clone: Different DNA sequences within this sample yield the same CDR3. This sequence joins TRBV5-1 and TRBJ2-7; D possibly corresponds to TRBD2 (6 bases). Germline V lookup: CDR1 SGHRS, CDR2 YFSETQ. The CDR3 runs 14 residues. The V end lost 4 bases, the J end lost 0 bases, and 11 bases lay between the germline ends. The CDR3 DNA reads TGCGCCAGCAGCCTTGGGGGGAACTCCTACGAGCAGTACTTC. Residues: CASSLGGNSYEQYF.

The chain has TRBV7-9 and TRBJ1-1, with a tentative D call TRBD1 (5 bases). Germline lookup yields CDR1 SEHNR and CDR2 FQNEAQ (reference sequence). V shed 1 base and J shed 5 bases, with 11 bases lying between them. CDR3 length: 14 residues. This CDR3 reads CASSLGVAGTEAFF. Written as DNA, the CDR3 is TGTGCCAGCAGCTTAGGGGTAGCAGGGACTGAAGCTTTCTTT.

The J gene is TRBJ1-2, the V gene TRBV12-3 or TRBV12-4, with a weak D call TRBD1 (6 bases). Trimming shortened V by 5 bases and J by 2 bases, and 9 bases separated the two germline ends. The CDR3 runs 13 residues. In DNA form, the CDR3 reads TGTGCCAGCAGTCCCGACAGGAACTATGGCTACACCTTC. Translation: CASSPDRNYGYTF.

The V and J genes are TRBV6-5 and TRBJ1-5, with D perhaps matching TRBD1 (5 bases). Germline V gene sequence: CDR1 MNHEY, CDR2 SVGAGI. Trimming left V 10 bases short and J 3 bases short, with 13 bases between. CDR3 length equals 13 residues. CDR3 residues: CAIGARTNQPQHF. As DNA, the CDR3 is TGTGCCATAGGGGCCAGAACCAATCAGCCCCAGCATTTT.

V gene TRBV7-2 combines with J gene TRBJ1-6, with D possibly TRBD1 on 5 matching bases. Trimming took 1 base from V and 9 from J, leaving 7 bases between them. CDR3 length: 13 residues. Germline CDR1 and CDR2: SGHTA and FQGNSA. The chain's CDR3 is CASSLDRFSPLHF. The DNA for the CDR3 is TGTGCCAGCAGCTTAGACAGGTTTTCACCCCTCCACTTT.

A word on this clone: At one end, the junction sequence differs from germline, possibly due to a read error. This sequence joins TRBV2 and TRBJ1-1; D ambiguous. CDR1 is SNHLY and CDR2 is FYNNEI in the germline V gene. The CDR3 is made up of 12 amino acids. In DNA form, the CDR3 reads TGTGCCAGCAGTGCACTGGCGGGTCAGAGGAGGTTT. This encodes CASSALAGQRRF.

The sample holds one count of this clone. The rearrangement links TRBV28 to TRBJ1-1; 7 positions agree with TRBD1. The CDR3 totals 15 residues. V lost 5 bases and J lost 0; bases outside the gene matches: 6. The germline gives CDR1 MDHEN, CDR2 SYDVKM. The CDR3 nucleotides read TGTGCCAGCAGTCAGCCCGGGACAGTGAACACTGAAGCTTTCTTT. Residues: CASSQPGTVNTEAFF.

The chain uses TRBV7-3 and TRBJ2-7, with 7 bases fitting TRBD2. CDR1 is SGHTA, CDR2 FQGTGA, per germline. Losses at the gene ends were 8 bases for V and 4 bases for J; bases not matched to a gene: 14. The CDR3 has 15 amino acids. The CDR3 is CASPLVGGPLYEQYF. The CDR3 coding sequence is TGTGCCAGCCCGCTGGTGGGAGGGCCTCTTTACGAGCAGTACTTC.

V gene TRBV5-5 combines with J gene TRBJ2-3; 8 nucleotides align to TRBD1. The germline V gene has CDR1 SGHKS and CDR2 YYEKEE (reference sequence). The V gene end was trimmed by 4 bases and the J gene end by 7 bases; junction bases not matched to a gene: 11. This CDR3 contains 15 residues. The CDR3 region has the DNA TGTGCCAGCAGCCTCTTCCAGGGGGCGGGGAATACGCAGTATTTT. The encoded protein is CASSLFQGAGNTQYF.